The rows below give T cell receptor beta chains drawn from one sample of a study of T cells in localized non-small cell lung cancer. The protocol was immunoSEQ multiplex PCR, while the TCRdb copy is restricted to in-frame clones and leaves out a portion. The sample shows roughly 20,000 clones, roughly 87% of them seen only once. Specimen: peripheral blood mononuclear cells, collected before any cancer treatment. The receptor source for this set is a male donor at least 60 years old with stage II lung adenocarcinoma. Both conserved end residues are part of each CDR3. D genes are given only for firm matches. A clone size is listed for some rows: how often the clone was seen (once, few, many), or a class if it is expanded.

.	.	TRBV9	TRBJ2-5	CASSVGIGTLQETQYF	TGTGCCAGCAGCGTAGGTATTGGGACTCTACAAGAGACCCAGTACTTC
.	.	TRBV6-6	TRBJ2-1	CASSLGTYNEQFF	TGTGCCAGCAGCCTCGGGACTTACAATGAGCAGTTCTTC
.	TRBD1	TRBV4-1	TRBJ1-4	CASSRFWTGGVLEEKLFF	TGCGCCAGCAGCCGATTCTGGACAGGGGGCGTCTTAGAAGAAAAACTGTTTTTT
.	.	TRBV5-4	TRBJ2-6	CASSPRLSGANVLTF	TGTGCCAGCAGCCCGAGACTCTCTGGGGCCAACGTCCTGACTTTC
.	.	TRBV5-6	TRBJ1-1	CASSLKFTEAFF	TGTGCCAGCAGCTTAAAGTTCACTGAAGCTTTCTTT
.	.	TRBV19	TRBJ1-1	CATKGGIYTEAFF	TGTGCCACCAAGGGAGGAATATACACTGAAGCTTTCTTT
.	.	TRBV5-5	TRBJ1-5	CASSLESGLRNQPQHF	TGTGCCAGCAGCTTGGAATCCGGGTTACGGAATCAGCCCCAGCATTTT
.	TRBD1	TRBV10-1	TRBJ1-5	CASRRHRGHSNQPQHF	TGCGCCAGCAGAAGACACAGGGGACATAGCAATCAGCCCCAGCATTTT
once	TRBD2	TRBV9	TRBJ2-1	CASSVRAGGPGEQFF	TGTGCCAGCAGCGTACGTGCGGGAGGGCCAGGCGAGCAGTTCTTC
.	.	TRBV19	TRBJ1-2	CASSIVQAYGYTF	TGTGCCAGTAGTATAGTACAAGCCTATGGCTACACCTTC
.	.	TRBV4-1	TRBJ2-1	CASGQGGGLIGEQFF	TGCGCCAGCGGCCAAGGAGGCGGACTTATCGGTGAGCAGTTCTTC
.	TRBD2	TRBV6-1	TRBJ2-2	CATGPSGSTGELFF	TGTGCCACCGGACCTAGCGGGAGTACCGGGGAGCTGTTTTTT
.	.	TRBV29-1	TRBJ1-3	CSVAGTSDPSSGNTIYF	TGCAGCGTCGCCGGAACTTCCGATCCGAGCTCTGGAAACACCATATATTTT
.	.	TRBV4-2	TRBJ2-5	CASSQKETQYF	TGTGCCAGCAGCCAAAAAGAGACCCAGTACTTC
.	TRBD2	TRBV6-4	TRBJ2-1	CASSLSPGLDHEQFF	TGTGCCAGCAGCCTATCCCCGGGACTAGACCATGAGCAGTTCTTC
.	.	TRBV2	TRBJ1-4	CASSLEGNEKLFF	TGTGCCAGCAGCTTGGAGGGCAATGAAAAACTGTTTTTT
once	.	TRBV7-6	TRBJ1-1	CASSLAAGVNTEAFF	TGTGCCAGCAGCTTAGCGGCAGGGGTGAACACTGAAGCTTTCTTT
.	.	TRBV19	TRBJ2-1	CASSMEGTSSYNEQFF	TGTGCCAGTAGTATGGAAGGGACTTCCTCCTACAATGAGCAGTTCTTC
.	TRBD2	TRBV6-5	TRBJ2-5	CASSSRGLAVQETQYF	TGTGCCAGCAGTTCTCGGGGACTAGCGGTCCAAGAGACCCAGTACTTC
.	.	TRBV7-2	TRBJ1-2	CASSLSGINYGYTF	TGTGCCAGCAGCTTATCCGGGATTAACTATGGCTACACCTTC
.	.	TRBV27	TRBJ1-1	CASSLEYGSRTEAFF	TGTGCCAGCAGTTTAGAATACGGGTCTCGGACTGAAGCTTTCTTT
.	.	TRBV4-1	TRBJ1-4	CASSQSMASIWRDEKLFF	TGCGCCAGCAGCCAAAGTATGGCCAGCATTTGGAGGGATGAAAAACTGTTTTTT
.	.	TRBV2	TRBJ2-5	CASSGGASVLETQYF	TGTGCCAGCAGTGGGGGGGCTAGTGTCCTAGAGACCCAGTACTTC
.	TRBD2	TRBV11-2	TRBJ2-7	CASSLVAGAYEQYF	TGTGCCAGCAGCTTAGTAGCGGGAGCCTACGAGCAGTACTTC
.	TRBD1	TRBV4-1	TRBJ2-7	CASSQDWDRVQYF	TGCGCCAGCAGCCAAGATTGGGACAGGGTTCAGTACTTC
once	.	TRBV5-1	TRBJ2-3	CASSFQGTDTQYF	TGCGCCAGCAGCTTCCAGGGCACAGATACGCAGTATTTT
.	.	TRBV5-1	TRBJ2-1	CASNPTSSSYNEQFF	TGCGCCAGCAATCCGACATCCAGCTCCTACAATGAGCAGTTCTTC
.	.	TRBV21-1	TRBJ2-1	CASSPRGTGAHNEQFF	TGTGCCAGCAGCCCCAGAGGGACAGGGGCACACAATGAGCAGTTCTTC
.	.	TRBV19	TRBJ2-3	CASSQGSAGDTQYF	TGTGCCAGTAGCCAGGGGTCGGCAGGAGATACGCAGTATTTT